Presented here are 23 T cell receptor beta chains from one specimen sequenced in a study of T cells in women clearing cervical HPV infection. Only in-frame clones appear in the TCRdb table, and some are missing; sequencing was by immunoSEQ multiplex PCR. The sample's table shows around 38,000 clones. Sequenced sample: blood buffy coat. The receptors come from a woman aged 18-69 years with a cervical HPV16 infection that either progressed to CIN3+ or cleared (not recorded which).

Details on this clone: The read is 3 residues too short to cover the CDR3 end, so that end is filled in from the germline J gene. The chain uses TRBV7-9 and TRBJ1-4; 8 bases fit TRBD1. The CDR3 spans 15 residues. Trimming took 5 bases from V and 4 from J; bases not matched to a gene: 6. Per the germline V gene, CDR1 is SEHNR and CDR2 is FQNEAQ (reference sequence). Partial CDR3 DNA: TGTGCCAGCAGCCGCCAGGGGGCGGGTAATGAAAAA. It codes for CASSRQGAGNEK. The CDR3 in full is CASSRQGAGNEKLFF.

A note on this clone: Read coverage stops 3 residues before the CDR3 terminus; the germline J gene supplies the remainder. This chain uses TRBV20-1 with TRBJ2-2; maybe TRBD1 (7 bases). This CDR3 spans 14 amino acids. Germline assignment: CDR1 DFQATT and CDR2 SNEGSKA (reference sequence). V was clipped by 1 base and J by 5 bases, with 11 bases between them. CDR3 DNA, as far as it was read: TGCAGTGCTAGAGTTCCAGGGGGGACCGGGGAG. Its translation is CSARVPGGTGE. In full, the CDR3 is CSARVPGGTGELFF.

To note about this clone: The sequenced fragment ends 3 residues before the CDR3 boundary, so the rest is inferred from the germline J gene. J is TRBJ1-5 and V is TRBV28; D perhaps matches TRBD1 (5 bases). The germline V and J ends were trimmed by 5 bases and 5 bases, with 13 bases remaining between them. This CDR3 contains 14 residues. Looked up from germline, CDR1 is MDHEN and CDR2 is SYDVKM. CDR3 bases read: TGTGCCAGCAGTACGGACACGATTTATCAGCCC. Encoded protein: CASSTDTIYQP. The whole CDR3 protein reads CASSTDTIYQPQHF.

Turning to this clone: The read gets to within 3 residues of the CDR3 end, and the germline J gene fills in the rest. The rearrangement links TRBV6-2 or TRBV6-3 to TRBJ2-7; 14 bases agree with TRBD2. The CDR3 runs to 14 residues. V dropped 2 bases and J dropped 6; count of bases not matched to a gene: 0. Per germline, CDR1 MNHEY and CDR2 SVGEGT. CDR3 bases read: TGTGCCAGCAGTTACGGACTAGCGGGAGGCGAG. Protein sequence: CASSYGLAGGE. The whole CDR3 sequence is CASSYGLAGGEQYF.

Comments on this clone: The read falls 3 residues short of the CDR3 end, and the missing part is taken from the germline J gene. The chain couples TRBV13 to TRBJ2-6; TRBD2 agrees at 7 bases. Germline V gene sequence: CDR1 PRHDT, CDR2 FYEKMQ (reference sequence). The V and J ends lost 3 bases and 0 bases, in that order; junction bases with no gene match: 2. The CDR3 loop spans 16 amino acids. Partial CDR3 DNA: TGTGCCAGCAGCTTCGGGACTAACTCTGGGGCCAACGTC. Its protein product is CASSFGTNSGANV. The complete CDR3 reads CASSFGTNSGANVLTF.

Points on this clone: The CDR3 is cut off 3 residues early in the read; its end comes from the germline J gene. The rearrangement joins TRBV29-1 to TRBJ1-1; a possible D gene is TRBD1 (5 bases). The CDR3 loop spans 11 amino acids. The germline CDR1 and CDR2 sequences are SQVTM and ANQGSEA. The CDR3 DNA, read in part, is TGCAGCGTTGAGATTTCAGGGGAA. It yields the protein CSVEISGE. The whole CDR3 region reads CSVEISGEAFF.

A word on this clone: The CDR3 is cut off 3 residues early in the read; its end comes from the germline J gene. The rearrangement joins TRBV4-1 to TRBJ2-7; 9 bases map to TRBD1. CDR3 length: 14 residues. V dropped 7 bases and J dropped 1; count of bases not matched to a gene: 5. Germline lookup yields CDR1 MGHRA and CDR2 YSYEKL. Incomplete CDR3 DNA: TGCGCCAGCACCCCCGGGACAGGGTCCTACGAG. It specifies CASTPGTGSYE. The full CDR3 reads CASTPGTGSYEQYF.

Comment on this clone: From the germline J gene comes the end of the CDR3, since the read stops 3 residues before it. The rearrangement joins TRBV18 to TRBJ2-1; 7 bases match TRBD2. The germline CDR1 and CDR2 sequences are KGHSH and LQKENI. The CDR3 is made up of 15 amino acids. V lost 3 bases to trimming and J lost 5 bases; unmatched junction nucleotides: 7. The CDR3 DNA, read in part, is TGTGCCAGCTCACCCCCACTAGCGTTGAACAATGAG. Translation: CASSPPLALNNE. The entire CDR3 is CASSPPLALNNEQFF.

For this clone: The read gets to within 3 residues of the CDR3 end, and the germline J gene fills in the rest. The chain carries TRBV20-1 and TRBJ1-6; weak D call: TRBD1 (5 bases). The CDR3 length is 12 residues. CDR1 and CDR2 (germline): DFQATT, SNEGSKA (reference sequence). Trimming shortened V by 6 bases and J by 6 bases, and 9 bases separated the two germline ends. The sequenced part of the CDR3 DNA is TGCAGTGCCAGGGAGAGTAATTCACCC. It yields the protein CSARESNSP. The CDR3 reads in full as CSARESNSPLHF.

About this clone: The read ends 3 residues before the CDR3 terminus; that terminus is restored from the germline J gene. This chain joins TRBV12-3 or TRBV12-4 and TRBJ1-2; D remains ambiguous. The CDR3 has 14 amino acids. The V gene lost 1 base and the J gene lost 0 bases, with 6 bases spanning the gap. The CDR3 DNA, read in part, is TGTGCCAGCAGTTTAGGACTTGCTAACTATGGC. Encoded protein: CASSLGLANYG. The full CDR3 reads CASSLGLANYGYTF.

As for this clone: The read gets to within 3 residues of the CDR3 end, and the germline J gene fills in the rest. The rearrangement uses TRBV19 and TRBJ2-1; D possibly corresponds to TRBD2 (5 bases). Germline V gives CDR1 LNHDA, CDR2 SQIVND (reference sequence). Trimming cost V 5 bases and J 7 bases, with 12 bases left between them. This CDR3 is 13 amino acids long. The sequenced part of the CDR3 DNA is TGTGCCAGTAGTCCGCTCCCGGGGAATGAG. Residues: CASSPLPGNE. The complete CDR3 protein is CASSPLPGNEQFF.

As regards this clone: The read stops 3 residues short of the end of the CDR3; the missing end is completed from the germline J gene. This rearrangement joins TRBV2 to TRBJ2-1; 8 bases fit TRBD2. Germline V lookup: CDR1 SNHLY, CDR2 FYNNEI. The V and J ends lost 6 bases and 2 bases, in that order; junction bases with no gene match: 9. CDR3 length equals 16 residues. The sequenced part of the CDR3 DNA is TGTGCCAGCAGATCGCCCGCGACTAGCGCCTACAATGAG. As protein: CASRSPATSAYNE. The CDR3 in full is CASRSPATSAYNEQFF.

Points on this clone: From the germline J gene comes the end of the CDR3, since the read stops 3 residues before it. The chain combines TRBV19 with TRBJ1-5, with D possibly being TRBD1 (6 bases). The germline gives CDR1 LNHDA, CDR2 SQIVND (reference sequence). The CDR3 has 14 residues. Trimming cost V 4 bases and J 4 bases, with 11 bases left between them. The covered CDR3 bases are TGTGCCAGTAGTACGACAGGTTCTAATCAGCCC. Translation: CASSTTGSNQP. The entire CDR3 is CASSTTGSNQPQHF. The full variable domain, rest sourced from reference TRBV19 and TRBJ1-5, is DGGITQSPKYLFRKEGQNVTLSCEQNLNHDAMYWYRQDPGQGLRLIYYSQIVNDFQKGDIAEGYSVSREKKESFPLTVTSAQKNPTAFYLCASSTTGSNQPQHFGDGTRLSIL.

On this clone itself: Read data end 3 residues before the CDR3 end; the end is taken from the germline J gene. This chain uses TRBV19 with TRBJ1-1; 10 bases align to TRBD1. After removal of 5 bases from V and 0 bases from J, the junction contained 9 bases not matched to a gene. CDR1 and CDR2 from the germline V gene are LNHDA and SQIVND (reference sequence). The length of the CDR3 is 17 residues. This chain's CDR3 is CASSPGQGGTMNTEAFF. CDR3 bases read: TGTGCCAGTAGTCCCGGACAGGGGGGGACCATGAACACTGAA.

This clone counts as medium-sized by frequency. Read coverage stops 3 residues before the CDR3 terminus; the germline J gene supplies the remainder. V is TRBV29-1 and J is TRBJ2-7, with D maybe TRBD1 (6 bases). CDR1 is SQVTM, CDR2 ANQGSEA, per germline. This CDR3 is 16 amino acids long. Trimming shortened V by 1 base and J by 0 bases, and 16 bases separated the two germline ends. CDR3 in amino acids: CSVEGGQATRSYEQYF. The CDR3 bases that were read are TGCAGCGTTGAAGGGGGGCAGGCAACTCGCTCCTACGAG.

A word on this clone: With the read ending 3 residues before the CDR3 end, the germline J gene is used to fill in that end. The genes are TRBV2 and TRBJ1-1, with 8 positions matching TRBD1. The CDR3 runs to 12 residues. CDR1 is SNHLY and CDR2 is FYNNEI in the germline V gene. After removal of 6 bases from V and 6 bases from J, the junction contained 3 bases not matched to a gene. The CDR3 spells CASSDRGAEAFF. CDR3 bases read: TGTGCCAGCAGCGACAGGGGCGCTGAA.

As concerns this clone: The read ends 3 residues shy of where the CDR3 ends; the end is completed using the germline J gene. The chain is built from TRBV10-1 and TRBJ2-7, with 7 bases identical to TRBD1. The CDR3 is made up of 14 amino acids. Looked up from germline, CDR1 is WNHNN and CDR2 is SYGVQD (reference sequence). Losses at the gene ends were 4 bases for V and 6 bases for J; bases not matched to a gene: 9. Incomplete CDR3 DNA: TGCGCCAGCAGTGCAAGGACAGGTATAGGCGAG. The encoded protein is CASSARTGIGE. The whole CDR3 is CASSARTGIGEQYF.

Concerning this clone itself: The read terminates 3 residues before the CDR3 end, so the remaining end is supplied by the germline J gene. J is TRBJ1-2 and V is TRBV19; D is unclear. Trimming took 6 bases from V and 4 from J, leaving 12 bases between them. There are 13 residues in the CDR3. Germline-derived CDR1 and CDR2 are LNHDA and SQIVND (reference sequence). The DNA read from the CDR3 is TGTGCCAGTAGGCAGACGGCGGTCTATGGC. Amino acid sequence: CASRQTAVYG. The entire CDR3 protein reads CASRQTAVYGYTF.

About this clone: The missing CDR3 end, 3 residues past where the read stops, is filled in from the germline J gene. This chain joins TRBV2 and TRBJ1-6; 12 bases are shared with TRBD1. Trimming removed 2 bases from V and 9 bases from J; junction bases left unmatched: 14. CDR1 is SNHLY and CDR2 is FYNNEI in the germline V gene. The CDR3 extends over 19 amino acids. CDR3 bases read: TGTGCCAGCAGTGAAAGCTGGATTACCGGGACAGGGGGCCTTTCACCC. Its protein is CASSESWITGTGGLSP. In full, the CDR3 reads CASSESWITGTGGLSPLHF.

Worth noting for this clone: From the germline J gene comes the end of the CDR3, since the read stops 3 residues before it. The rearrangement links TRBV6-1 to TRBJ2-5, with D maybe TRBD2 (6 bases). Germline V gene data show CDR1 as MNHNS and CDR2 as SASEGT. The CDR3 runs 15 residues. With 2 bases removed from V and 4 bases from J, the gap between germline ends came to 14 bases. This chain's CDR3 is CASSEILGGRETQYF. CDR3 bases read: TGTGCCAGCAGTGAAATACTCGGGGGAAGAGAGACC.

Note on this clone: Coverage ceases 3 residues before the CDR3 finishes, and the germline J gene fills in the end. This chain links TRBV12-3 or TRBV12-4 with TRBJ2-2; D is unresolved. This CDR3 comprises 12 residues. V was shortened by 6 bases and J by 2 bases, with 4 bases between the two germline ends. The CDR3 bases that were read are TGTGCCAGCAGCCTCAACACCGGGGAG. Translating it yields CASSLNTGE. The whole CDR3 sequence reads CASSLNTGELFF.

About this clone itself: The read terminates 3 residues before the CDR3 end, so the remaining end is supplied by the germline J gene. This chain uses TRBV7-6 with TRBJ2-7; 7 nucleotides agree with TRBD1. Germline V gene lookup returns CDR1 SGHVS and CDR2 FNYEAQ. This CDR3 is 15 amino acids long. J lost 4 bases, V lost 2 bases, and 8 bases had no gene match. CDR3: CASSLTPQGRYEQYF. CDR3 DNA, as far as it was read: TGTGCCAGCAGCTTAACGCCACAGGGGAGATACGAG.

A remark on this clone: The read stops 3 residues short of the end of the CDR3; the missing end is completed from the germline J gene. This sample includes further DNA sequences coding for the same CDR3. The V and J genes are TRBV5-4 and TRBJ2-3, with D perhaps matching TRBD1 (6 bases). Germline CDR1 SGHNT, CDR2 YYREEE (reference sequence). The CDR3 is made up of 14 amino acids. V was pared by 4 bases and J by 2 bases, with 11 bases between. CDR3 region: CASSAGQYTDTQYF. The CDR3 bases that were read are TGTGCCAGCAGCGCAGGACAGTACACAGATACG.